Listed below are T cell receptor beta chains from one sample, sequenced in a study of blood T cell repertoires in COVID-19. Method: immunoSEQ multiplex PCR; TCRdb's copy keeps in-frame clones and lacks some. The sample carries fewer than 200,000 clones, 75% to 85% recorded once. The sample comprised peripheral blood. The receptors originated from a woman aged 60 to 75 with COVID-19, enrolled during active disease. CDR3s include the opening cysteine and the closing phenylalanine or tryptophan. The order of the fields is clone size, D gene, J gene, V gene, CDR3 protein, CDR3 DNA. A D gene is named only where the DNA matches it firmly. A clone size is listed for some rows: how often the clone was seen (once, few, many), or a class if it is expanded.

>.|TRBD2|TRBJ2-3|TRBV28
CASRLAGGGDTQYF
TGTGCCAGCAGACTAGCGGGGGGGGGAGATACGCAGTATTTT
>.|.|TRBJ2-5|TRBV5-4
CASSYPGTGEETQYF
TGTGCCAGCAGCTATCCCGGGACGGGGGAAGAGACCCAGTACTTC
>.|.|TRBJ1-1|TRBV6-5
CASTRGMNTEAFF
TGTGCCAGCACTAGGGGGATGAACACTGAAGCTTTCTTT
>.|.|TRBJ1-2|TRBV4-1
CASSQDSNENWGYTF
TGCGCCAGCAGCCAAGATTCAAATGAGAATTGGGGCTACACCTTC
>few|TRBD1|TRBJ1-5|TRBV25-1
CASTEPPTGEGSNQPQHF
TGTGCCAGCACTGAACCCCCGACAGGGGAGGGGAGCAATCAGCCCCAGCATTTT
>.|.|TRBJ2-2|TRBV19
CASSIGGVIGELFF
TGTGCCAGTAGTATCGGCGGGGTGATCGGGGAGCTGTTTTTT
>.|.|TRBJ1-6|TRBV11-2
CASSFSYLSPLHF
TGTGCCAGCAGCTTTAGCTACCTGTCACCCCTCCACTTT
>.|TRBD2|TRBJ2-3|TRBV20-1
CSASKGGPDTQYF
TGCAGTGCTAGTAAGGGAGGGCCAGATACGCAGTATTTT
>once|.|TRBJ1-1|TRBV5-4
CASSLRGGGTEAFF
TGTGCCAGCAGCTTGCGGGGGGGAGGCACTGAAGCTTTCTTT
>.|TRBD1|TRBJ1-5|TRBV19
CASSINGRGPHQPQHF
TGTGCCAGTAGTATAAACGGCAGGGGGCCGCATCAGCCCCAGCATTTT
>.|TRBD2|TRBJ2-3|TRBV5-1
CASSFRLAGATDTQYF
TGCGCCAGCAGCTTTCGACTAGCGGGGGCCACAGATACGCAGTATTTT
>.|.|TRBJ1-2|TRBV2
CGHPRQGKTYGYTF
TGTGGACACCCTCGGCAGGGCAAGACCTATGGCTACACCTTC
>.|TRBD1|TRBJ1-4|TRBV5-1
CASKTGTRDRNEKLFF
TGCGCCAGCAAAACCGGAACGCGGGACAGAAATGAAAAACTGTTTTTT
>.|.|TRBJ2-2|TRBV11-3
CASSSRTAPTGELFF
TGTGCCAGCAGCTCACGGACAGCTCCCACCGGGGAGCTGTTTTTT
>.|.|TRBJ2-1|TRBV21-1
CASSTKKDRGAPLLYNEQFF
TGTGCCAGCAGCACAAAGAAAGACCGCGGGGCACCTTTGTTATACAATGAGCAGTTCTTC
>.|.|TRBJ1-6|TRBV6-5
CASTFEGGASSPLHF
TGTGCCAGCACATTTGAGGGGGGGGCTTCTTCACCCCTCCACTTT
>.|.|TRBJ1-1|TRBV7-2
CASSLMVRGPGGAFF
TGTGCCAGCAGCTTAATGGTCAGGGGCCCTGGTGGAGCTTTCTTT
>few|TRBD1|TRBJ2-3|TRBV7-2
CASSSGTGFTDTQYF
TGTGCCAGCAGCTCCGGGACAGGGTTCACAGATACGCAGTATTTT
>.|TRBD2|TRBJ2-1|TRBV7-8
CASSLLADQGEQFF
TGTGCCAGCAGCTTACTAGCGGACCAGGGTGAGCAGTTCTTC
>few|TRBD1|TRBJ1-5|TRBV28
CASSSGQAGQPQHF
TGTGCCAGCAGTTCCGGACAGGCCGGGCAGCCCCAGCATTTT
>.|.|TRBJ1-5|TRBV28
CASSLYELGGSSNQPQHF
TGTGCCAGCAGTTTGTACGAGTTGGGAGGGTCGAGCAATCAGCCCCAGCATTTT
>.|.|TRBJ2-1|TRBV4-2
CASSQESLIRGEQFF
TGTGCCAGCAGCCAAGAATCCCTAATTAGAGGTGAGCAGTTCTTC
>once|.|TRBJ1-6|TRBV28
CASSFRGNNSPLHF
TGTGCCAGCAGTTTCCGGGGGAATAATTCACCCCTCCACTTT
>.|TRBD1|TRBJ2-7|TRBV19
CASSQGDYSSYEQYF
TGTGCCAGTAGTCAGGGGGATTATAGCTCCTACGAGCAGTACTTC
>.|.|TRBJ1-2|TRBV6-5
CATVSRGSYYGYTF
TGTGCCACTGTATCTAGGGGCAGTTACTATGGCTACACCTTC
>.|TRBD2|TRBJ2-5|TRBV7-3
CASSPSGGPQETQYF
TGTGCCAGCAGTCCTAGCGGGGGACCCCAAGAGACCCAGTACTTC
>.|.|TRBJ1-3|TRBV3-1/TRBV3-2
CASSQAHGVGHTIYF
TGTGCCAGCAGCCAAGCGCACGGGGTTGGCCACACCATATATTTT
>.|.|TRBJ1-1|TRBV3-1/TRBV3-2
CAIGGAGPNTEAFF
TGTGCCATCGGAGGAGCGGGCCCGAACACTGAAGCTTTCTTT
>.|TRBD2|TRBJ2-7|TRBV6-5
CASSSGISGRLYEQYF
TGTGCCAGCAGTTCCGGTATTAGCGGGAGGTTATACGAGCAGTACTTC
>.|TRBD1|TRBJ2-4|TRBV4-2
CASSQEDRWGNIQYF
TGTGCCAGCAGCCAAGAGGACAGGTGGGGAAACATTCAGTACTTC